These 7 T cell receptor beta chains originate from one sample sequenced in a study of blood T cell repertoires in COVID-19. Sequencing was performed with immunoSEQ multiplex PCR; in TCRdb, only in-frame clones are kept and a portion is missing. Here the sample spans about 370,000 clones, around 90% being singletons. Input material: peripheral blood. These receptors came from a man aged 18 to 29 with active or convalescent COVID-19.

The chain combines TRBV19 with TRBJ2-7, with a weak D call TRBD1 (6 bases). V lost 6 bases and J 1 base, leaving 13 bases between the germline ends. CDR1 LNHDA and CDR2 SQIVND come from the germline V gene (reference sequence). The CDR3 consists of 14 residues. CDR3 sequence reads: CASSPTGTSYEQYF. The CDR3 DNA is TGTGCCAGTAGCCCCACAGGGACGTCCTACGAGCAGTACTTC. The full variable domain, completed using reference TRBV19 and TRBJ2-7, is DGGITQSPKYLFRKEGQNVTLSCEQNLNHDAMYWYRQDPGQGLRLIYYSQIVNDFQKGDIAEGYSVSREKKESFPLTVTSAQKNPTAFYLCASSPTGTSYEQYFGPGTRLTVT.

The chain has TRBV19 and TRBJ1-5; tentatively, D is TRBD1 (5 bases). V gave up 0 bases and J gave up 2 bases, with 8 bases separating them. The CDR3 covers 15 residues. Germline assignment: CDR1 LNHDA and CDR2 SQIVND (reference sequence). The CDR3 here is CASSIEGRRNQPQHF. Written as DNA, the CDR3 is TGTGCCAGTAGTATAGAGGGGCGGCGCAATCAGCCCCAGCATTTT.

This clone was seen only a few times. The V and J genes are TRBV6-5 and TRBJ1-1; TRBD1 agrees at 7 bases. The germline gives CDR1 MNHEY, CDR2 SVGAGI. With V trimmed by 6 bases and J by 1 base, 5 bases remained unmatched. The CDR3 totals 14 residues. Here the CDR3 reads CASSMNRGNTEAFF. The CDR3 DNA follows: TGTGCCAGCAGCATGAACAGGGGGAACACTGAAGCTTTCTTT.

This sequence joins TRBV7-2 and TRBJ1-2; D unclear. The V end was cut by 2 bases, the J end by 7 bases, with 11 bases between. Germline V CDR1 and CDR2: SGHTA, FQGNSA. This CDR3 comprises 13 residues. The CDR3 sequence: CASSLMRAGGYTF. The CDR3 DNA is TGTGCCAGCAGCTTAATGAGGGCTGGTGGCTACACCTTC. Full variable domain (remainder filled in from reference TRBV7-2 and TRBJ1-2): GAGVSQSPSNKVTEKGKDVELRCDPISGHTALYWYRQSLGQGLEFLIYFQGNSAPDKSGLPSDRFSAERTGGSVSTLTIQRTQQEDSAVYLCASSLMRAGGYTFGSGTRLTVV.

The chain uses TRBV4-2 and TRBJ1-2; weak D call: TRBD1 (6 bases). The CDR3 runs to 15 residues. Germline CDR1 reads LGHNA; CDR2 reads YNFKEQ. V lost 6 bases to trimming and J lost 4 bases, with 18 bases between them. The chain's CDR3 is CASSDRGAVFYGYTF. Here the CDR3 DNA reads TGTGCCAGCAGTGACCGGGGGGCTGTCTTCTATGGCTACACCTTC.

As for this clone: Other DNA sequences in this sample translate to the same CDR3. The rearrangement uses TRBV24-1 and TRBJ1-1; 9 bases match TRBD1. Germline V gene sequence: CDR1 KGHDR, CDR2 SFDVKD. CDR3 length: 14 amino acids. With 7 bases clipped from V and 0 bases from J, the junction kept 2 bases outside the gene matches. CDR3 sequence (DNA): TGTGCCACCAGGGGACAGGGAATGAACACTGAAGCTTTCTTT. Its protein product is CATRGQGMNTEAFF.

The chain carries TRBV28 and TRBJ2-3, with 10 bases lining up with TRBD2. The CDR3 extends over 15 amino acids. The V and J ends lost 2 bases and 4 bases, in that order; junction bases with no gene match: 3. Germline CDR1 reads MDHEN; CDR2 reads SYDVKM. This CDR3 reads CASSLGTSDADTQYF. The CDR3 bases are TGTGCCAGCAGTTTAGGGACTAGCGACGCAGATACGCAGTATTTT.